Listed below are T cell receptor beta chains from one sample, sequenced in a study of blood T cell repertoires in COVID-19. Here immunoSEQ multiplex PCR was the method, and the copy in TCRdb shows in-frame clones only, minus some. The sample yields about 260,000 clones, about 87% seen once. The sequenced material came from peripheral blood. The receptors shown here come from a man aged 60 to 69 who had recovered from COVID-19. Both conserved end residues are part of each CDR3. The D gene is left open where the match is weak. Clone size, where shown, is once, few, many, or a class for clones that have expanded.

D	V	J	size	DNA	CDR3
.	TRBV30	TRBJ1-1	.	TGTGCCTGGGGGGTTGGCAGGGGTAAAACTGAAGCTTTCTTT	CAWGVGRGKTEAFF
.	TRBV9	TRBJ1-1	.	TGTGCCAGCAGCGTAGGTAGGGGTCGGGGGACTGAAGCTTTCTTT	CASSVGRGRGTEAFF
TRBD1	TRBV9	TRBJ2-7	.	TGTGCCAGCAGCGCGGAATACAGGGGCAGCGAGCAGTACTTC	CASSAEYRGSEQYF
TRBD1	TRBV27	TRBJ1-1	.	TGTGCCAGCAGTTTGTCTACAGGGGGGTACACTGAAGCTTTCTTT	CASSLSTGGYTEAFF
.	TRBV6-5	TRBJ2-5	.	TGTGCCAGCATAGTCGCGGGACCCCAAGAGACCCAGTACTTC	CASIVAGPQETQYF
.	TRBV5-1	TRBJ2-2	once	TGCGCCAGCAGCTTGGAGTGGTCGGGCACCGGGGAGCTGTTTTTT	CASSLEWSGTGELFF
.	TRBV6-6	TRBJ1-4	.	TGTGCCAGCAGCCCCAGGAATGAAAAACTGTTTTTT	CASSPRNEKLFF
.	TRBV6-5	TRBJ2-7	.	TGTGCCAGCAGTTACACGGCGACAGGCTACGAGCAGTACTTC	CASSYTATGYEQYF
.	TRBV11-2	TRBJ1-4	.	TGTGCCAGCAGCCAACAGCCCGGCGTCGGGGGGGAAAAACTGTTTTTT	CASSQQPGVGGEKLFF
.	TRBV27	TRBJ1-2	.	TGTGCCAGCAGTTTATCGTGGGGGGATGGCTACACCTTC	CASSLSWGDGYTF
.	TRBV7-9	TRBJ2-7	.	TGTGCCAGCAGCTTAGCCCCCGGGATCCCCGAGCAGTACTTC	CASSLAPGIPEQYF
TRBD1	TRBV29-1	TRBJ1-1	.	TGCAGCGGGGGACAGGGTCGCAAAGCTTTCTTT	CSGGQGRKAFF
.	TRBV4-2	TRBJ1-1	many	TGTGCCAGCAGCCAAGACGGAGTCGGTGGCGTGAACACTGAAGCTTTCTTT	CASSQDGVGGVNTEAFF
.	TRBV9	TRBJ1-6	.	TGTGCCAGCAGCACTCAGACAGACTTCAATTCACCCCTCCACTTT	CASSTQTDFNSPLHF